This is a list of T cell receptor beta chains from one sample in a study of blood T cells in healthy people across ages. MiXCR, run by TCRdb on the 5' RACE reads, gives a single entry per CDR3 protein. Of 650,000 to 1,000,000 distinct CDR3 sequences listed, about half are singletons. The sample was blood. These receptors all stem from an elderly man in good health. Both conserved end residues are part of each CDR3.

V,J,CDR3
TRBV5-1,.,CASRPTGLAYEQYF
TRBV25-1,TRBJ2-7,CASSEHRQGTDEQYF
TRBV25-1,TRBJ1-4,CARIREKLFF
TRBV18,TRBJ2-5,CASSPAGLGQETQYF
TRBV7-3,TRBJ2-6,CASTPTAVSGANVLTF
TRBV6-2/TRBV6-3,TRBJ1-6,CASRPPGTGFSPLHF
TRBV2,TRBJ2-2,CASRRTGSGTGELFF
TRBV7-8,.,CASSRSGRLYNEQYF
TRBV27,TRBJ2-1,CASSLLENPPNWFF
TRBV29-1,TRBJ2-6,CSVWGLGADPLSGANVLTF
TRBV29-1,TRBJ2-7,CSVDYRGVRYF
TRBV20-1,TRBJ2-2,CSARGSRSGTGELFF
TRBV19,TRBJ2-1,CASSPDGTDNEQFF
TRBV4-3,TRBJ2-7,CASSQPCGTYEQYF
TRBV12-3/TRBV12-4,TRBJ2-4,CASSFGNLAKNIQYF
TRBV29-1,TRBJ2-1,CSVEGGQAYNEQFF
TRBV20-1,TRBJ2-1,CGARDIRSGSYNEQFF
TRBV5-1,TRBJ2-7,CASSLPGGSSYEQYF
TRBV29-1,TRBJ2-2,CSVGRDTGELFF
TRBV13,TRBJ2-3,CASSSGLAGGSTDTQYF
TRBV11-2,TRBJ2-1,CASSSDSTNEQFF
TRBV7-2,.,CASSMARTPVLGEQYF
TRBV20-1,.,CSARTSGRAGEQYF
TRBV4-1,TRBJ2-4,CASSQDVSGGPTKNIQYF
TRBV12-3/TRBV12-4,TRBJ1-1,CTSRATGSWNTEAFF
TRBV15,TRBJ2-7,CATSRAISSGVEQYF
TRBV10-3,TRBJ1-2,CAISESTGFNYGYTF
TRBV24-1,TRBJ2-4,CATQGYNEQYF
TRBV10-3,TRBJ2-5,CAISASGGAETQYF
TRBV27,TRBJ2-6,CASSPLQGGVSGANVLTF
TRBV5-6,TRBJ1-6,CASSLRTENSPLHF
TRBV20-1,TRBJ2-7,CSARDYGGSSYEQYF
TRBV20-1,TRBJ2-3,CSRSGARGTDTQYF
TRBV28,TRBJ2-7,CASSSDTSGGEEQYF
TRBV20-1,TRBJ2-5,CSASTRTSGRNNEQYF
TRBV12-3/TRBV12-4,TRBJ2-5,CASSSTLAGRFKGETQYF
TRBV27,TRBJ2-5,CASSLWAGRETQYF
TRBV11-2,TRBJ2-3,CASSLVGPSGSSTDTQYF
TRBV20-1,TRBJ2-7,CSALRAGGTSSYEQYF
TRBV20-1,.,CSARDIEGSAIETQYF
TRBV12-3/TRBV12-4,TRBJ2-1,CASSVGLGGNEQFF
TRBV24-1,TRBJ2-3,CATSDPRGSGSTDTQYF